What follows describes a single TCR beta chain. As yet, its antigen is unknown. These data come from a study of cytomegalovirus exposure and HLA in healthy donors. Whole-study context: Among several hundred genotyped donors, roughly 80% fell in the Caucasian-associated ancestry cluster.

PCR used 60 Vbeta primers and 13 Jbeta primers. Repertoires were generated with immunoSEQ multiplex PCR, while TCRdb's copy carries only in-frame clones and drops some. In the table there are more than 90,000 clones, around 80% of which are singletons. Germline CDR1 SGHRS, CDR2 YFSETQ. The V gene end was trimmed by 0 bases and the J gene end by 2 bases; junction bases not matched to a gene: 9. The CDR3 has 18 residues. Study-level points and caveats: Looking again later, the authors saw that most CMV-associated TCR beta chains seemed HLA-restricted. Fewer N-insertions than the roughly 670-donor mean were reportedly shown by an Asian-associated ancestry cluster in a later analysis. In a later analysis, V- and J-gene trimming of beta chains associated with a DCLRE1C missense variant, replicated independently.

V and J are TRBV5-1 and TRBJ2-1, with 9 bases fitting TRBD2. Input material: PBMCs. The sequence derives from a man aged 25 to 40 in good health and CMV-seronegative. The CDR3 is CASSLASGGFKTYNEQFF. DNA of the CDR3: TGCGCCAGCAGCTTGGCGAGCGGGGGGTTTAAGACCTACAATGAGCAGTTCTTC.